The 20 T cell receptor beta chains below come from one sample, sequenced in a study of memory CD4+ T cells and cytomegalovirus serostatus. Single viable CD3+CD4+CD8-CD45RO+ cells were sorted as the memory CD4+ T cells. The protocol was immunoSEQ multiplex PCR, while the TCRdb copy is restricted to in-frame clones and leaves out a portion. The sample has around 50,000 clones, 78% seen once. Material for sequencing was memory CD4+ T cells from blood. These receptors all come from an adult in good health and CMV-seronegative.

This chain uses TRBV7-2 with TRBJ2-3; D is uncertain. The V end was cut by 0 bases, the J end by 5 bases, with 9 bases between. The CDR3 is 14 amino acids. The germline CDR1 and CDR2 sequences are SGHTA and FQGNSA. The CDR3 is CASSLARQGDTQYF. Here the CDR3 DNA reads TGTGCCAGCAGCTTAGCGCGTCAAGGAGATACGCAGTATTTT. Combining the CDR3 with reference TRBV7-2 and TRBJ2-3 gives the whole variable domain GAGVSQSPSNKVTEKGKDVELRCDPISGHTALYWYRQSLGQGLEFLIYFQGNSAPDKSGLPSDRFSAERTGGSVSTLTIQRTQQEDSAVYLCASSLARQGDTQYFGPGTRLTVL.

This clone was seen once. This chain links TRBV5-4 with TRBJ2-5; unclear D gene. Trimming stripped 4 bases from V and 2 bases from J, with 12 bases between. The CDR3 is made up of 14 amino acids. Germline assignment: CDR1 SGHNT and CDR2 YYREEE (reference sequence). The chain's CDR3 is CASSKGSRQETQYF. The CDR3 DNA is TGTGCCAGCAGCAAGGGAAGTCGGCAAGAGACCCAGTACTTC.

The V gene is TRBV4-1, the J gene TRBJ1-2; no definite D call. Germline values: CDR1 MGHRA, CDR2 YSYEKL. CDR3 length equals 14 residues. The V end lost 1 base, the J end lost 4 bases, and 10 bases lay between the germline ends. CDR3 sequence reads: CASSQGGNTYGYTF. The CDR3 nucleotides are TGCGCCAGCAGCCAAGGCGGGAACACCTATGGCTACACCTTC.

V is TRBV29-1 and J is TRBJ2-5, with 8 positions matching TRBD1. CDR1 is SQVTM, CDR2 ANQGSEA, per germline. This CDR3 is built from 13 residues. Losses at the gene ends were 4 bases for V and 4 bases for J; bases not matched to a gene: 5. In nucleotides, the CDR3 is TGCAGCGTTGCGGCAGGGGGCACAGAGACCCAGTACTTC. As protein: CSVAAGGTETQYF.

This chain joins TRBV19 and TRBJ1-4; 7 positions match TRBD1. Germline V gene sequence: CDR1 LNHDA, CDR2 SQIVND (reference sequence). The V gene end was trimmed by 3 bases and the J gene end by 3 bases; junction bases not matched to a gene: 4. This CDR3 has 15 residues. The CDR3 here is CASSMNRGSNEKLFF. In nucleotides, the CDR3 is TGTGCCAGTAGTATGAACAGGGGATCTAATGAAAAACTGTTTTTT.

The chain has TRBV7-3 and TRBJ2-3; 9 bases align to TRBD2. CDR1 and CDR2 (germline): SGHTA, FQGTGA. Trimming removed 1 base from V and 0 bases from J; junction bases left unmatched: 8. CDR3 length: 18 residues. CDR3 in amino acids: CASSLMPAGGSSTDTQYF. The CDR3 nucleotides read TGTGCCAGCAGCTTAATGCCAGCGGGGGGTTCCAGCACAGATACGCAGTATTTT.

This clone came up a few times. The chain employs TRBV5-5 and TRBJ1-1; 7 bases fit TRBD1. J was trimmed by 5 bases and V by 4 bases; bases with no gene match: 11. The CDR3 has 15 amino acids. Germline V CDR1 and CDR2: SGHKS, YYEKEE (reference sequence). The CDR3 nucleotides read TGTGCCAGCAGCCATGCAACAGGGGTAACGACTGAAGCTTTCTTT. Its translation: CASSHATGVTTEAFF.

The chain uses TRBV6-5 and TRBJ1-1; 7 bases map to TRBD1. There are 12 residues in the CDR3. V lost 6 bases to trimming and J lost 6 bases; unmatched junction nucleotides: 4. Germline values: CDR1 MNHEY, CDR2 SVGAGI. The CDR3 is CASSLRGAEAFF. The CDR3 region has the DNA TGTGCCAGCAGCCTCAGGGGGGCTGAAGCTTTCTTT.

The chain links TRBV19 to TRBJ2-1; perhaps D is TRBD1 or TRBD2 (6 bases each). V gave up 3 bases and J gave up 7 bases, with 13 bases separating them. The CDR3 runs to 14 residues. Germline assignment: CDR1 LNHDA and CDR2 SQIVND (reference sequence). The CDR3 reads CASSMGGRNNEQFF. Written as DNA, the CDR3 is TGTGCCAGTAGTATGGGGGGCAGGAATAATGAGCAGTTCTTC.

The chain couples TRBV6-1 to TRBJ1-1; 8 bases map to TRBD1. The J segment lost 7 bases and the V segment lost 1 base, leaving 8 bases of the junction unmatched. The germline gives CDR1 MNHNS, CDR2 SASEGT. The CDR3 length is 15 residues. CDR3 region: CASSEGWTGPNEAFF. CDR3 sequence (DNA): TGTGCCAGCAGTGAAGGATGGACAGGGCCAAATGAAGCTTTCTTT.

This chain joins TRBV30 and TRBJ1-4; D unresolved. The CDR3 consists of 18 residues. Trimming took off 8 bases at V and 5 bases at J, with 30 bases between the two ends. CDR1 is GTSNPN, CDR2 SVGIG, per germline (reference sequence). This CDR3 is CAGPGSSVRAGGNEKLFF. CDR3 nucleotide sequence: TGTGCCGGCCCCGGATCTTCGGTACGGGCGGGTGGGAATGAAAAACTGTTTTTT. Using reference TRBV30 and TRBJ1-4 for the parts outside the CDR3, the full variable domain is SQTIHQWPATLVQPVGSPLSLECTVEGTSNPNLYWYRQAAGRGLQLLFYSVGIGQISSEVPQNLSASRPQDRQFILSSKKLLLSDSGFYLCAGPGSSVRAGGNEKLFFGSGTQLSVL.

This chain joins TRBV11-2 and TRBJ1-3; D is unresolved. Per germline, CDR1 SGHAT and CDR2 FQNNGV. V lost 1 base to trimming and J lost 1 base, with 5 bases between them. This CDR3 region has 14 residues. The CDR3: CASSLAGSGNTIYF. The CDR3 DNA reads TGTGCCAGCAGCTTAGCGGGATCTGGAAACACCATATATTTT.

V usage is TRBV13 and J usage is TRBJ1-2; a weak D match, TRBD1 (6 bases). From germline, CDR1 is PRHDT and CDR2 FYEKMQ (reference sequence). V lost 0 bases to trimming and J lost 3 bases, with 11 bases between them. The CDR3 loop spans 15 amino acids. The CDR3 spells CASSLGEGVHYGYTF. The CDR3 DNA follows: TGTGCCAGCAGCTTAGGGGAGGGGGTACACTATGGCTACACCTTC. Drawing the rest from reference TRBV13 and TRBJ1-2, the complete variable domain is AAGVIQSPRHLIKEKRETATLKCYPIPRHDTVYWYQQGPGQDPQFLISFYEKMQSDKGSIPDRFSAQQFSDYHSELNMSSLELGDSALYFCASSLGEGVHYGYTFGSGTRLTVV.

The table lists this clone with a few counts. The V call is TRBV10-3, the J call TRBJ1-6, with 10 bases identical to TRBD1. The ends lost 4 bases at V and 8 bases at J; junction bases unmatched: 2. Germline V gene data show CDR1 as ENHRY and CDR2 as SYGVKD. The CDR3 sequence is 14 residues long. CDR3 nucleotide sequence: TGTGCCATCAGTGGCGGACAGGGGGATTCACCCCTCCACTTT. Translated: CAISGGQGDSPLHF.

The chain is built from TRBV4-3 and TRBJ1-5, with a weak D call TRBD1 (6 bases). CDR1 LGHNA and CDR2 YSLEER come from the germline V gene. The V end lost 1 base, the J end lost 4 bases, and 17 bases lay between the germline ends. The CDR3 sequence is 17 residues long. As DNA, the CDR3 is TGCGCCAGCAGCCAAGCGTTGGGGGCTGGGGTGAATCAGCCCCAGCATTTT. It translates to CASSQALGAGVNQPQHF.

This chain links TRBV6-4 with TRBJ1-2; perhaps TRBD1 as D (6 bases). CDR1 MRHNA and CDR2 SNTAGT come from the germline V gene. CDR3 length equals 14 residues. The ends were cut back, 8 bases at V and 0 bases at J, with 13 bases in the middle. CDR3 sequence reads: CASGPGEPNYGYTF. The CDR3 DNA is TGTGCCAGCGGGCCAGGGGAACCTAACTATGGCTACACCTTC.

The chain joins TRBV29-1 to TRBJ2-1; 11 nucleotides match TRBD2. Germline V gene data show CDR1 as SQVTM and CDR2 as ANQGSEA. The trim removed 5 bases at V and 5 bases at J, leaving 11 bases unmatched. This CDR3 contains 16 residues. In nucleotides, the CDR3 is TGCAGCGTTTATACTCTACTAGCGGGGGCCCACAATGAGCAGTTCTTC. Its protein product is CSVYTLLAGAHNEQFF.

The chain links TRBV4-1 to TRBJ1-4, with TRBD1 matching over 7 bases. J was trimmed by 4 bases and V by 6 bases; bases with no gene match: 5. CDR3 size: 14 residues. Germline CDR1 and CDR2: MGHRA and YSYEKL. The CDR3 loop reads CASSRQGGNEKLFF. The DNA for the CDR3 is TGCGCCAGCAGTCGGCAGGGGGGTAATGAAAAACTGTTTTTT.

The V and J genes are TRBV28 and TRBJ2-7, with 7 bases aligning to TRBD2. This CDR3 region has 15 residues. With V trimmed by 1 base and J by 3 bases, 6 bases remained unmatched. CDR1 MDHEN and CDR2 SYDVKM come from the germline V gene. CDR3 sequence (DNA): TGTGCCAGCAGTTTATCGGGCAGGGAGGGCTACGAGCAGTACTTC. Its protein product is CASSLSGREGYEQYF. Full variable domain (rest looked up from reference TRBV28 and TRBJ2-7): DVKVTQSSRYLVKRTGEKVFLECVQDMDHENMFWYRQDPGLGLRLIYFSYDVKMKEKGDIPEGYSVSREKKERFSLILESASTNQTSMYLCASSLSGREGYEQYFGPGTRLTVT.

This clone was counted a single time. This chain connects TRBV7-8 to TRBJ1-1; D is unclear. Trimming shortened V by 1 base and J by 3 bases, and 6 bases separated the two germline ends. This CDR3 is built from 13 residues. CDR1 and CDR2 (germline): SGHVS, FQNEAQ. CDR3: CASSLERDTEAFF. In DNA, the CDR3 is TGTGCCAGCAGCTTAGAAAGGGACACTGAAGCTTTCTTT.